A single T cell receptor beta chain is shown here with its context. The target antigen is unknown. This sample stems from a study of T cell responses to AZD1222 COVID-19 vaccine. Study results and caveats: Samples come after the peak T cell response, not at day 14.

Measured with immunoSEQ multiplex PCR; TCRdb has only the in-frame clones, and not every one. The data hold 120,000 or so clones, with around 89% observed a single time. This CDR3 has 17 residues. CDR1 is SEHNR, CDR2 FQNEAQ, per germline (reference sequence). Trimming took 5 bases from V and 1 from J; bases not matched to a gene: 12. The sequencing here drew on peripheral blood, taken 28 days after the second AZD1222 dose. This TCR was sampled from an adult who received the AZD1222 COVID-19 vaccine. The rearrangement uses TRBV7-9 and TRBJ1-1; 8 bases match TRBD1. Written as DNA, the CDR3 is TGTGCCAGCAGCGATGCTCCAGGGGGCGCGACGAACACTGAAGCTTTCTTT. This codes for CASSDAPGGATNTEAFF. The whole variable domain, remainder taken from reference TRBV7-9 and TRBJ1-1, is DTGVSQNPRHKITKRGQNVTFRCDPISEHNRLYWYRQTLGQGPEFLTYFQNEAQLEKSRLLSDRFSAERPKGSFSTLEIQRTEQGDSAMYLCASSDAPGGATNTEAFFGQGTRLTVV.